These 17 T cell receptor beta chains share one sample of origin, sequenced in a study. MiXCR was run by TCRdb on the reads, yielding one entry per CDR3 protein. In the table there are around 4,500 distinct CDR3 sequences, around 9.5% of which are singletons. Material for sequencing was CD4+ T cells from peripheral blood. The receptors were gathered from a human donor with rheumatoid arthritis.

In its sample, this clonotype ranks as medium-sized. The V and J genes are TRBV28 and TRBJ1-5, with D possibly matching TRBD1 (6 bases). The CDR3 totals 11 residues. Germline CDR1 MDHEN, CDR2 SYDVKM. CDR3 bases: TGTGCTCGGGGGGCGGCTCAGCCCCAGCATTTT. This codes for CARGAAQPQHF.

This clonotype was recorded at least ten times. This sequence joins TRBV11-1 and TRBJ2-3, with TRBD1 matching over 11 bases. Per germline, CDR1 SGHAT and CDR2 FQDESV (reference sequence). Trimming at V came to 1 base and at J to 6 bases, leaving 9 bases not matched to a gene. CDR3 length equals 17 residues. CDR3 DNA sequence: TGTGCCAGCAGCTTAGAGCTCTGGGGACAGGGGGTGGATACGCAGTATTTT. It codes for CASSLELWGQGVDTQYF.

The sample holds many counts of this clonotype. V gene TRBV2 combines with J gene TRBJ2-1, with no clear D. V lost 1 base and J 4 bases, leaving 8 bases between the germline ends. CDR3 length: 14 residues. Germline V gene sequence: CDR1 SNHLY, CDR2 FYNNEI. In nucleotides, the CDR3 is TGTGCCAGCAGTGAAGTGGAGTCATACAATGAGCAGTTCTTC. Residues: CASSEVESYNEQFF.

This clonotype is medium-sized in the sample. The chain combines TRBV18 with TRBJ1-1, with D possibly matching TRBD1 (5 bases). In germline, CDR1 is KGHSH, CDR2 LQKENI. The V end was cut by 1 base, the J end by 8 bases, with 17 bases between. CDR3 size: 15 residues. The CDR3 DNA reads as TGTGCCAGCTCACCACTGGCCGGGGGTAAGGAGGAAGCTTTCTTT. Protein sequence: CASSPLAGGKEEAFF.

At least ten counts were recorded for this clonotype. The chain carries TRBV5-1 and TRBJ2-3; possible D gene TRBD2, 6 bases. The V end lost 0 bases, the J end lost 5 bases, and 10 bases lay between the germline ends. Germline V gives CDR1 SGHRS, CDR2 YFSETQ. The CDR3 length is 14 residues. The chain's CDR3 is CASSLGSSEDTQYF. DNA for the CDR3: TGCGCCAGCAGCTTGGGCTCTAGCGAAGATACGCAGTATTTT.

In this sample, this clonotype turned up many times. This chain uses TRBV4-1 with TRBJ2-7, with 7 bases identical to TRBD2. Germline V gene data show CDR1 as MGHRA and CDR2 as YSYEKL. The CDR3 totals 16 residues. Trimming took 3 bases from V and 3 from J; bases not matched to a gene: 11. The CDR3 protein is CASSHQETSRYYEQYF. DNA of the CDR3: TGCGCCAGCAGCCACCAAGAGACTAGCAGATACTACGAGCAGTACTTC.

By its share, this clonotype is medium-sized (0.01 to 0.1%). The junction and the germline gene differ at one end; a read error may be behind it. CDR3 amino acids: CASSLEGSGQAKF. The DNA of the CDR3 is TGCGCCAGCAGCTTGGAGGGCTCTGGACAGGCGAAGTTC. This rearrangement joins TRBV5-1 to TRBJ2-7; TRBD1 aligns across 7 bases. This CDR3 contains 13 residues. The V gene's germline CDR1 is SGHRS and CDR2 YFSETQ.

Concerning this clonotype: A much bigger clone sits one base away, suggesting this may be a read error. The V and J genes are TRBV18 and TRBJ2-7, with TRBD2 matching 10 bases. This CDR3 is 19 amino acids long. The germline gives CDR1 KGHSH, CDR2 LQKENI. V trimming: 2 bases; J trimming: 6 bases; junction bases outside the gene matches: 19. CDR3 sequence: CASSPATGLAGVVWGEQYF. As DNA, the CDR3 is TGTGCCAGCTCACCAGCAACTGGTCTAGCGGGAGTAGTATGGGGCGAGCAGTACTTC.

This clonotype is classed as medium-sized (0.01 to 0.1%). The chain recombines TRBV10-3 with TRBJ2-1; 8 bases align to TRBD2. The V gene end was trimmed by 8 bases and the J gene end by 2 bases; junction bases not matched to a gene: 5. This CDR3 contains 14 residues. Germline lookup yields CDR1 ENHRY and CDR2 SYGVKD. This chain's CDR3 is CAIGPGGPYNEQFF. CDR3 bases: TGTGCCATCGGACCGGGAGGGCCCTACAATGAGCAGTTCTTC.

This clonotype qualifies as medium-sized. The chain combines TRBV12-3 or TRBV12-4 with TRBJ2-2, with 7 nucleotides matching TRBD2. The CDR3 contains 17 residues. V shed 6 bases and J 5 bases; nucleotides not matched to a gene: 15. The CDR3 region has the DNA TGTGCCAGCAGCCTATGGACGGGGGGTTTAAATACCGGGGAGCTGTTTTTT. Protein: CASSLWTGGLNTGELFF.

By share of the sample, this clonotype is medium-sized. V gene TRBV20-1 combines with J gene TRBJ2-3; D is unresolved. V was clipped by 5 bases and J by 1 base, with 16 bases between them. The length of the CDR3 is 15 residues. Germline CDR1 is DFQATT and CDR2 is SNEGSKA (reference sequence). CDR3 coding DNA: TGCAGTGCTCGTCCCTCAGGTCTTCGCACAGATACGCAGTATTTT. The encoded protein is CSARPSGLRTDTQYF.

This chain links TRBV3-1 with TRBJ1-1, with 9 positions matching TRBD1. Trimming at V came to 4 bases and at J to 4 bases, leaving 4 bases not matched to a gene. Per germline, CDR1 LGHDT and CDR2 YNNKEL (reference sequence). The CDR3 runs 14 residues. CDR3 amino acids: CASSPGQGITEAFF. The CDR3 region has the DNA TGTGCCAGCAGCCCCGGACAGGGGATCACTGAAGCTTTCTTT.

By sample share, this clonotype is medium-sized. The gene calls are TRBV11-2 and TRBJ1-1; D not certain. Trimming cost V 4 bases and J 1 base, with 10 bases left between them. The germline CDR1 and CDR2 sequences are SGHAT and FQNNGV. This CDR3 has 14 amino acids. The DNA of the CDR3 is TGTGCCAGCAGCTCACAGTACTCGAACACTGAAGCTTTCTTT. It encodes CASSSQYSNTEAFF.

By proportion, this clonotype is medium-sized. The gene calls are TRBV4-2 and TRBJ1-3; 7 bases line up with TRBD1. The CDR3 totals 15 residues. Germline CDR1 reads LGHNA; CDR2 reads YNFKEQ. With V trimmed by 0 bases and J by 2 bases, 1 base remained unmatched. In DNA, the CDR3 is TGTGCCAGCAGCCAAGAAGACAGGGCTGGAAACACCATATATTTT. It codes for CASSQEDRAGNTIYF.

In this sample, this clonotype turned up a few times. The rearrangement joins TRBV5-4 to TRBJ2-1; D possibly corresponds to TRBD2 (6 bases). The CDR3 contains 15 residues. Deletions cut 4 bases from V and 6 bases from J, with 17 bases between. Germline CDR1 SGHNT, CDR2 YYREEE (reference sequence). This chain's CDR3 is CASSAGSGRGNEQFF. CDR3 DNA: TGTGCCAGCAGCGCGGGGTCGGGGCGTGGCAATGAGCAGTTCTTC.

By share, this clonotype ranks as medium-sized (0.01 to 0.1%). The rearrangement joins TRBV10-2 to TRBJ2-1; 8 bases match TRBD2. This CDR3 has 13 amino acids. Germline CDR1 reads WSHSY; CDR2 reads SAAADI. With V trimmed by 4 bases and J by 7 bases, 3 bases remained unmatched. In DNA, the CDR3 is TGCGCCAGCAGTGTAGTAGCGGGGAATGAGCAGTTCTTC. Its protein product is CASSVVAGNEQFF.

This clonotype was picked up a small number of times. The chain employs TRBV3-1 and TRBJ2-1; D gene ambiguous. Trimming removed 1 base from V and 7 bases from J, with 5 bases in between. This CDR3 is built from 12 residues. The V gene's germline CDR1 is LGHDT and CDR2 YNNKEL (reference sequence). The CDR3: CASSQGTNEQFF. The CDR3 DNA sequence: TGTGCCAGCAGCCAAGGTACGAATGAGCAGTTCTTC.